Detailed here is one T cell receptor (beta chain). What it recognizes is unknown. This sample is part of a study of T cell responses to AZD1222 COVID-19 vaccine. Regarding the study as a whole: Spike-specific TCR breadth and depth both grew after two AZD1222 doses.

The CDR3 contains 13 residues. After removal of 5 bases from V and 6 bases from J, the junction contained 4 bases not matched to a gene. The germline gives CDR1 SGHDT, CDR2 YYEEEE. Here immunoSEQ multiplex PCR was the method, and the copy in TCRdb shows in-frame clones only, minus some. The sample lists approximately 160,000 clones, about 90% occurring once. The source of this sequence is an adult who received the AZD1222 COVID-19 vaccine. V usage is TRBV5-6 and J usage is TRBJ1-5; the match to TRBD1 covers 8 bases. The sequences come from peripheral blood, collected 28 days after the second AZD1222 dose. For the CDR3, the DNA is TGTGCCAGCAGTTTTGGACAGGGTCAGCCCCAGCATTTT. It specifies CASSFGQGQPQHF. Filled out from reference TRBV5-6 and TRBJ1-5, the complete variable domain reads DAGVTQSPTHLIKTRGQQVTLRCSPKSGHDTVSWYQQALGQGPQFIFQYYEEEERQRGNFPDRFSGHQFPNYSSELNVNALLLGDSALYLCASSFGQGQPQHFGDGTRLSIL.